Following are 30 T cell receptor beta chains from one sample sequenced in a study of CD8+CD57+ T cells in acquired aplastic anemia. The TCR beta profiling, which covered VDJ combination and CDR3 sequence, was carried out using genomic DNA as the template. TCRdb used MiXCR to reprocess the reads, holding one entry per CDR3 protein. Here the sample spans hundreds of thousands of distinct CDR3 sequences, 56% being singletons. In patients chosen for sequencing, flow cytometry had shown CD8+CD57+ cell expansion. The sequenced material came from sorted CD4+, CD8+, or CD8+CD57+ T cells (not recorded which) from PBMCs. The receptor set was obtained from a human donor with aplastic anemia.

The chain links TRBV29-1 to TRBJ2-5, with 14 bases identical to TRBD2. Germline CDR1 reads SQVTM; CDR2 reads ANQGSEA. J gave up 4 bases and V 4 bases, and 11 bases lay outside the gene matches. The CDR3 runs to 17 residues. CDR3 DNA sequence: TGCAGCGTTGCCTGGACGGGGACTAGCGGGGGTGGAGAGACCCAGTACTTC. Amino acid sequence: CSVAWTGTSGGGETQYF.

The chain joins TRBV20-1 to TRBJ1-5; tentatively, D is TRBD1 (5 bases). This CDR3 is 17 amino acids long. Germline V gene lookup returns CDR1 DFQATT and CDR2 SNEGSKA (reference sequence). With 1 base removed from V and 1 base from J, the gap between germline ends came to 17 bases. Written as DNA, the CDR3 is TGCAGTGCTAGAGCGGGGGGGGGACTTCCAAGCAATCAGCCCCAGCATTTT. This gives the protein CSARAGGGLPSNQPQHF.

The chain has TRBV20-1 and TRBJ2-3; D remains unclear. This CDR3 has 14 amino acids. The germline V and J ends were trimmed by 1 base and 1 base, with 9 bases remaining between them. Germline V lookup: CDR1 DFQATT, CDR2 SNEGSKA (reference sequence). CDR3 loop: CSARGRARTDTQYF. The CDR3 DNA sequence: TGCAGTGCTAGAGGTCGAGCCCGCACAGATACGCAGTATTTT.

CDR3: CASSHTRTGSGYTF. As DNA, the CDR3 is TGTGCCAGCAGCCATACCCGGACAGGGTCTGGCTACACCTTC. The V gene is TRBV7-8, the J gene TRBJ1-2; 8 positions match TRBD1. This CDR3 region has 14 residues. V lost 5 bases and J lost 7; bases outside the gene matches: 9. Germline CDR1 and CDR2: SGHVS and FQNEAQ.

This clonotype is a singleton in its sample. The chain has TRBV29-1 and TRBJ2-2, with 8 bases matching TRBD1. J was trimmed by 0 bases and V by 3 bases; bases with no gene match: 3. There are 15 residues in the CDR3. From germline, CDR1 is SQVTM and CDR2 ANQGSEA. The CDR3 region has the DNA TGCAGCGTTGAGGGGACAGGAGCGAACACCGGGGAGCTGTTTTTT. Translating it yields CSVEGTGANTGELFF.

This chain connects TRBV4-1 to TRBJ2-7; 7 bases agree with TRBD1. Trimming removed 4 bases from V and 2 bases from J; junction bases left unmatched: 8. The CDR3 contains 15 residues. The germline V gene encodes CDR1 MGHRA and CDR2 YSYEKL. CDR3 loop: CASSPIGGIAYEQYF. The CDR3 region has the DNA TGCGCCAGCAGCCCAATAGGGGGCATCGCCTACGAGCAGTACTTC.

The chain joins TRBV16 to TRBJ2-7, with a weak D call TRBD1 (5 bases). V lost 3 bases to trimming and J lost 7 bases, with 10 bases between them. There are 12 residues in the CDR3. Germline loops: CDR1 KGHSY, CDR2 FQNENV. CDR3 amino acids: CASSQGPGEQYF. The DNA for the CDR3 is TGTGCCAGCAGCCAGGGGCCAGGAGAGCAGTACTTC.

This clonotype turned up a few times. This rearrangement joins TRBV6-1 to TRBJ2-5; D is possibly TRBD2 (5 bases). V was shortened by 6 bases and J by 0 bases, with 14 bases between the two germline ends. From germline, CDR1 is MNHNS and CDR2 SASEGT. The CDR3 loop spans 15 amino acids. DNA of the CDR3: TGTGCCAGCAGCAACGCTCGACTAAACCAAGAGACCCAGTACTTC. Residues: CASSNARLNQETQYF.

The chain uses TRBV7-6 and TRBJ2-7; TRBD2 might be the D (5 bases). The CDR3 has 15 amino acids. Between the trimmed V and J ends, which lost 6 bases and 2 bases, there was a span of 17 bases. The germline gives CDR1 SGHVS, CDR2 FNYEAQ. The CDR3 loop reads CASRYAQDGTYEQYF. CDR3 sequence (DNA): TGTGCCAGCAGGTACGCGCAGGACGGGACCTACGAGCAGTACTTC.

The V call is TRBV7-9, the J call TRBJ1-2; TRBD1 agrees at 8 bases. V lost 5 bases and J lost 4; bases outside the gene matches: 9. The CDR3 totals 15 residues. Germline V gene data show CDR1 as SEHNR and CDR2 as FQNEAQ (reference sequence). The chain's CDR3 is CASSPDGRGLYGYTF. The CDR3 DNA sequence: TGTGCCAGCAGCCCAGACGGCAGGGGGCTCTATGGCTACACCTTC.

V usage is TRBV2 and J usage is TRBJ2-7, with D unclear. The V gene lost 1 base and the J gene lost 4 bases, with 5 bases spanning the gap. The CDR3 is 12 residues long. Per germline, CDR1 SNHLY and CDR2 FYNNEI. As DNA, the CDR3 is TGTGCCAGCAGTGAAGAGAGGTACGAGCAGTACTTC. Its protein product is CASSEERYEQYF.

Details on this clonotype: A read error may account for a junction end that differs from germline. The chain links TRBV5-1 to TRBJ2-6, with 10 bases lining up with TRBD1. Germline V gives CDR1 SGHRS, CDR2 YFSETQ. CDR3 length: 13 residues. CDR3 amino acids: CASSVDRGRTEAF. The CDR3 DNA reads as TGCGCCAGCAGCGTGGACAGGGGGAGGACTGAAGCTTTC.

This clonotype came up many times. The V gene is TRBV20-1, the J gene TRBJ2-7; D gene ambiguous. V was shortened by 5 bases and J by 2 bases, with 16 bases between the two germline ends. This CDR3 comprises 14 residues. Germline loops: CDR1 DFQATT, CDR2 SNEGSKA (reference sequence). CDR3 protein: CSAATQADPYEQYF. Written as DNA, the CDR3 is TGCAGTGCTGCGACCCAGGCGGATCCCTACGAGCAGTACTTC.

This clonotype was counted a few times. The chain couples TRBV7-2 to TRBJ2-5; 12 nucleotides agree with TRBD2. With V trimmed by 5 bases and J by 2 bases, 3 bases remained unmatched. CDR1 is SGHTA, CDR2 FQGNSA, per germline. This CDR3 has 15 residues. The CDR3 bases are TGTGCCAGCAGCAAACTAGCGGGGGGTCAAGAGACCCAGTACTTC. Translated, it gives CASSKLAGGQETQYF. Drawing the rest from reference TRBV7-2 and TRBJ2-5, the complete variable domain is GAGVSQSPSNKVTEKGKDVELRCDPISGHTALYWYRQSLGQGLEFLIYFQGNSAPDKSGLPSDRFSAERTGGSVSTLTIQRTQQEDSAVYLCASSKLAGGQETQYFGPGTRLLVL.

The CDR3: CSAERGLAGVGYF. The CDR3 DNA sequence: TGCAGTGCAGAGCGCGGACTAGCGGGGGTGGGGTACTTC. The chain recombines TRBV20-1 with TRBJ2-7, with TRBD2 matching 13 bases. CDR1 and CDR2 (germline): DFQATT, SNEGSKA (reference sequence). V gave up 6 bases and J gave up 12 bases; unmatched junction bases: 11. CDR3 length equals 13 residues.

The sample holds one count of this clonotype. This chain links TRBV5-1 with TRBJ2-2, with 8 bases matching TRBD2. The V gene end was trimmed by 0 bases and the J gene end by 0 bases; junction bases not matched to a gene: 16. The CDR3 covers 21 residues. Germline V gives CDR1 SGHRS, CDR2 YFSETQ. The CDR3 nucleotides are TGCGCCAGCAGCTTGGGACCCGCCGGGACTAGGGGAGGAGCGAACACCGGGGAGCTGTTTTTT. Its translation is CASSLGPAGTRGGANTGELFF.

The genes are TRBV5-1 and TRBJ1-5, with D possibly being TRBD1 (6 bases). The V and J ends lost 0 bases and 11 bases respectively, with 12 bases between them. CDR1 is SGHRS, CDR2 YFSETQ, per germline. The CDR3 contains 13 residues. CDR3 amino acids: CASSLERGSAQHF. In DNA, the CDR3 is TGCGCCAGCAGCTTGGAAAGGGGGTCAGCCCAGCATTTT.

This clonotype showed up just once. The V and J genes are TRBV10-3 and TRBJ1-1; a possible D gene is TRBD1 (6 bases). V was trimmed by 7 bases and J by 5 bases, leaving 17 bases between them. The CDR3 has 14 amino acids. Per germline, CDR1 ENHRY and CDR2 SYGVKD. The CDR3 region has the DNA TGTGCCATCAAACCGGGACCTCAGGGGACTGAAGCTTTCTTT. It encodes CAIKPGPQGTEAFF.

There are many counts of this clonotype. The rearrangement links TRBV6-5 to TRBJ1-2, with 10 nucleotides matching TRBD1. V lost 6 bases, J lost 0 bases, and 7 bases stayed unmatched. CDR3 length equals 16 residues. Germline lookup yields CDR1 MNHEY and CDR2 SVGAGI. CDR3 sequence reads: CASSSDRGSTNYGYTF. The CDR3 DNA is TGTGCCAGCAGCTCGGACAGGGGGTCAACTAACTATGGCTACACCTTC.

This clonotype was observed a single time. V and J are TRBV5-1 and TRBJ1-4; 9 bases agree with TRBD1. The CDR3 is 15 residues long. Germline CDR1 reads SGHRS; CDR2 reads YFSETQ. V dropped 4 bases and J dropped 7; count of bases not matched to a gene: 8. CDR3 nucleotide sequence: TGCGCCAGCAGCGCAACCGGGACAGGGAGTGAAAAACTGTTTTTT. The encoded protein is CASSATGTGSEKLFF.

The chain uses TRBV7-3 and TRBJ1-5; TRBD1 agrees at 10 bases. This CDR3 has 18 residues. CDR1 and CDR2 from the germline V gene are SGHTA and FQGTGA. V shed 5 bases and J 4 bases; nucleotides not matched to a gene: 14. The CDR3 is CASSLHGGDRGMNQPQHF. The CDR3 DNA reads as TGTGCCAGCAGCCTCCACGGGGGGGACAGGGGTATGAATCAGCCCCAGCATTTT.

CDR3 bases: TGTGCCAGCAGTTTAGAGGGACTAGAGTCAGAGACCCAGTACTTC. This sequence encodes CASSLEGLESETQYF. This rearrangement joins TRBV6-4 to TRBJ2-5; 8 bases line up with TRBD2. The CDR3 consists of 15 residues. In germline, CDR1 is MRHNA, CDR2 SNTAGT. Losses at the gene ends were 5 bases for V and 4 bases for J; bases not matched to a gene: 9.

The J gene is TRBJ2-5, the V gene TRBV7-2; 9 nucleotides align to TRBD1. V shed 5 bases, J shed 5 bases, and the junction held 15 bases outside the gene matches. The CDR3 length is 17 residues. CDR1 is SGHTA and CDR2 is FQGNSA in the germline V gene. In DNA form, the CDR3 reads TGTGCCAGCAGCGCCCTTGGGACAGGGTGGACGGTGGAGACCCAGTACTTC. Its protein is CASSALGTGWTVETQYF.

In its sample, this clonotype was seen many times. The chain couples TRBV2 to TRBJ2-3, with D possibly being TRBD2 (7 bases). CDR3 length equals 16 residues. Deletions cut 1 base from V and 5 bases from J, with 16 bases between. CDR1 is SNHLY, CDR2 FYNNEI, per germline. The CDR3: CASSEVWAGAVDTQYF. The CDR3 DNA reads as TGTGCCAGCAGTGAAGTTTGGGCGGGGGCGGTAGATACGCAGTATTTT.

The chain links TRBV7-9 to TRBJ2-3; D is tentatively TRBD1 or TRBD2 (6 bases each). Germline V CDR1 and CDR2: SEHNR, FQNEAQ (reference sequence). The CDR3 is made up of 15 amino acids. Trimming cost V 1 base and J 0 bases, with 8 bases left between them. CDR3 bases: TGTGCCAGCAGCTTAGAAGGGGGGAGCACAGATACGCAGTATTTT. This codes for CASSLEGGSTDTQYF. The whole variable domain, filled in from reference TRBV7-9 and TRBJ2-3, reads DTGVSQNPRHKITKRGQNVTFRCDPISEHNRLYWYRQTLGQGPEFLTYFQNEAQLEKSRLLSDRFSAERPKGSFSTLEIQRTEQGDSAMYLCASSLEGGSTDTQYFGPGTRLTVL.

The chain recombines TRBV20-1 with TRBJ1-2; D might be TRBD1 (5 bases). Per germline, CDR1 DFQATT and CDR2 SNEGSKA (reference sequence). V dropped 2 bases and J dropped 4 bases, with 17 bases sitting between them. The length of the CDR3 is 15 residues. The CDR3 DNA reads as TGCAGTGCTAGAATCTTCAGGGCCGGTATCTATGGCTACACCTTC. Protein sequence: CSARIFRAGIYGYTF.

Ten or more counts support this clonotype. This chain joins TRBV20-1 and TRBJ2-1; no definite D call. CDR1 is DFQATT and CDR2 is SNEGSKA in the germline V gene (reference sequence). The CDR3 extends over 19 amino acids. The ends were cut back, 2 bases at V and 8 bases at J, with 31 bases in the middle. The CDR3 region has the DNA TGCAGTGCTAGACCCAAAGCCAATAAAGGCAGGTGGGGTTGGCATGAGCAGTTCTTC. This sequence encodes CSARPKANKGRWGWHEQFF.

This clonotype was seen many times. This chain connects TRBV30 to TRBJ2-1; tentatively, D is TRBD2 (5 bases). Trimming cost V 0 bases and J 3 bases, with 12 bases left between them. The germline V gene encodes CDR1 GTSNPN and CDR2 SVGIG (reference sequence). The CDR3 is 15 residues long. The CDR3 DNA follows: TGTGCCTGGAGTGTACTAGGACGAAACTACAATGAGCAGTTCTTC. This sequence encodes CAWSVLGRNYNEQFF.

This clonotype was detected many times. The V call is TRBV19, the J call TRBJ2-5, with D perhaps TRBD2 (6 bases). The CDR3 is made up of 13 amino acids. With 5 bases removed from V and 7 bases from J, the gap between germline ends came to 14 bases. The germline gives CDR1 LNHDA, CDR2 SQIVND (reference sequence). DNA of the CDR3: TGTGCCAGTAGTGTGGGCCTGGAGGGGACCCAGTACTTC. Translating it yields CASSVGLEGTQYF.

The rearrangement uses TRBV25-1 and TRBJ2-1; perhaps D is TRBD1 or TRBD2 (5 bases each). This CDR3 contains 17 residues. CDR1 and CDR2 (germline): MGHDK, SYGVNS. Trimming took 5 bases from V and 2 from J, leaving 19 bases between them. CDR3 amino acids: CASSPGVGGYPYNEQFF. The CDR3 DNA follows: TGTGCCAGCAGTCCGGGCGTTGGGGGTTACCCCTACAATGAGCAGTTCTTC.